This T cell receptor beta chain derives from a study of T cells in Graves' hyperthyroidism and ophthalmopathy. Details on this clonotype: Its matching antigen is unknown.

TCR beta CDR3 regions were amplified from RNA transcripts. During a first-round RT-PCR of the TCR CDR3, the HTBI primer set was used. TCRdb reprocessed the multiplex PCR reads via MiXCR and lists one record per CDR3 protein. The data show 600,000 to 800,000 distinct CDR3 sequences, over 35% seen once. Overall study results and limits: With a median lead of approximately 6 months before onset, the model predicted ophthalmopathy.

The germline CDR1 and CDR2 sequences are SGHTA and FQGNSA. The CDR3 loop spans 15 amino acids. V dropped 4 bases and J dropped 0 bases, with 11 bases sitting between them. Sequenced sample: blood. V is TRBV7-2 and J is TRBJ2-3, with unresolved D. The receptor was derived from a woman in her forties with Graves' hyperthyroidism. The CDR3 loop is CASSSGAASTDTQYF. The CDR3 DNA sequence: TGTGCCAGCAGCTCAGGAGCAGCTAGCACAGATACGCAGTATTTT.